This T cell receptor (beta chain) was retrieved from a study of T cell responses to AZD1222 COVID-19 vaccine. Assay: immunoSEQ multiplex PCR; the TCRdb copy retains only in-frame clones and omits some. This sample carries about 180,000 clones, over 80% of them seen once, and the ten largest clones take 3.5% to 5.5%. CDR3 size: 12 residues. In germline, CDR1 is LGHDT, CDR2 YNNKEL (reference sequence). The ends were cut back, 2 bases at V and 6 bases at J, with 5 bases in the middle. Findings and caveats of the study: The peak T cell response came first, and repertoires were sampled only after it.

About this clone itself: Its antigen is still unknown.

The chain combines TRBV3-1 (or the pseudogene TRBV3-2) with TRBJ2-1; no clear D. The TCR comes from an adult who received the MenACWY meningococcal vaccine as a control. Sequenced here: peripheral blood, sampled 28 days after the second dose of the MenACWY control vaccine. Written as DNA, the CDR3 is TGTGCCAGCAGCCAACTATCCAATGAGCAGTTCTTC. Its protein product is CASSQLSNEQFF.